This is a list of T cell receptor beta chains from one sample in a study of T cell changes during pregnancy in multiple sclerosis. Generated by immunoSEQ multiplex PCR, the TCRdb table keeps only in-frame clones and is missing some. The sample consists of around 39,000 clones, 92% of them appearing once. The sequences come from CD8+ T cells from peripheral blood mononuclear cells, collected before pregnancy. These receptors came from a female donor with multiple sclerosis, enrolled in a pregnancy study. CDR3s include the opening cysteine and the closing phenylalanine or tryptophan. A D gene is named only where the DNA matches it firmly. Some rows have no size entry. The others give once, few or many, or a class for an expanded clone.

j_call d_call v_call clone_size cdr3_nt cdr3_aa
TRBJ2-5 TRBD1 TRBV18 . TGTGCCAGCTCACAGAGACAGGGGACCCAAGAGACCCAGTACTTC CASSQRQGTQETQYF
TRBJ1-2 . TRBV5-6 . TGTGCCAGCAGCTTGGAGCTGTCAAAACGCTATGGCTACACCTTC CASSLELSKRYGYTF
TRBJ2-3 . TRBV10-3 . TGTGCCATCAGTGAGAAACCCGGGACACCAGACCCTTATACGCAGTATTTT CAISEKPGTPDPYTQYF
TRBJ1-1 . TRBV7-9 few TGTGCCAGCAGCCCCCCGGGGGTGGGGTTGAACACTGAAGCTTTCTTT CASSPPGVGLNTEAFF
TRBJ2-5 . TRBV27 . TGTGCCAGCAAATGGGCGGCGCGGGAAGGGGAGACCCAGTACTTC CASKWAAREGETQYF
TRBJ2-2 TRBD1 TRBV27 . TGTGCCAGCAAGACAGGGCACACCGGGGAGCTGTTTTTT CASKTGHTGELFF
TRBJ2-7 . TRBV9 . TGTGCCAGCAGCCCCTTCCGGACAGCGGCCTACGAGCAGTACTTC CASSPFRTAAYEQYF
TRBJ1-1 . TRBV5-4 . TGTGCCAGCAGCTCGACAGGTGAAGCTTTCTTT CASSSTGEAFF
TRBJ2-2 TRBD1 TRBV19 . TGTGCCAGTACCTTTGGGGGACAGGAGAACACCGGGGAGCTGTTTTTT CASTFGGQENTGELFF
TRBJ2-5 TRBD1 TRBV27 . TGTGCCAGCAGTTCTGACAGGGGCGCGGAGACCCAGTACTTC CASSSDRGAETQYF
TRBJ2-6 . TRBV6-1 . TGTGCCAGCAGTGACGACAACTCTGGGGCCAACGTCCTGACTTTC CASSDDNSGANVLTF
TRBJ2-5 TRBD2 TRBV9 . TGTGCCAGCAGCGACTACCTAGCGGGAGAGGGAGAGACCCAGTACTTC CASSDYLAGEGETQYF
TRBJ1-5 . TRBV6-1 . TGTGCCAGCAGTGCGACACAATCCTCTTATAGCAATCAGCCCCAGCATTTT CASSATQSSYSNQPQHF
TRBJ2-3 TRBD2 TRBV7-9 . TGTGCCAGCAGCGGGGACCGAGGGACTAGCGGGAGGACAGATACGCAGTATTTT CASSGDRGTSGRTDTQYF
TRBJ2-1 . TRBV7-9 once TGTGCCAGCAGCCTTTCCAATGAGCAGTTCTTC CASSLSNEQFF
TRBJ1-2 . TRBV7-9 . TGTGCCAGCAGCCCAAGAGGTCGGGAACATGGCTACACCTTC CASSPRGREHGYTF
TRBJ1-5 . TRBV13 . TGTGCCAGCAGCTTAGGGACGGGAAATCAGCCCCAGCATTTT CASSLGTGNQPQHF
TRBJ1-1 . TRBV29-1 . TGCAGCGTTGATGTTACTTACAGGGACACTGAAGCTTTCTTT CSVDVTYRDTEAFF
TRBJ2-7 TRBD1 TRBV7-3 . TGTGCCAGCAGCTTAAGTGCTTCGTGGACAGGGCTCCGCGAGCAGTACTTC CASSLSASWTGLREQYF
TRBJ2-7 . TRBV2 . TGTGCCAGCAGTGGTAGAATCAACGAGCAGTACTTC CASSGRINEQYF
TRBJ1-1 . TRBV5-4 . TGTGCCAGCAGCTTAGGACACACGAACACTGAAGCTTTCTTT CASSLGHTNTEAFF
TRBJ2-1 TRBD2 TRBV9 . TGTGCCAGCAGCCCCTGGCCGGGACTAGCGGGGGGGACCACCTACAATGAGCAGTTCTTC CASSPWPGLAGGTTYNEQFF
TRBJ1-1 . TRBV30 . TGTGCCTGGAGTGTATACTCGGGGGGCACTGAAGCTTTCTTT CAWSVYSGGTEAFF
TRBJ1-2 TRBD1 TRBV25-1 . TGTGCCAGCAGACAGACAGGGGAGGCTGGCTACACCTTC CASRQTGEAGYTF
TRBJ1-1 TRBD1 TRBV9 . TGTGCCAGCTCGCGGGGGACAGGGGTGAACACTGAAGCTTTCTTT CASSRGTGVNTEAFF
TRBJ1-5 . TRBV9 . TGTGCCAGCAGCGTAGACGGGAGTAGCAATCAGCCCCAGCATTTT CASSVDGSSNQPQHF
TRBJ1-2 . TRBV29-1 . TGCAGCGTTGAAAACAGGGAAGGCGGCTACACCTTC CSVENREGGYTF
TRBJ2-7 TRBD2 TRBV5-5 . TGTGCCAGCAGCTACGTGGGGGGGGTGGGCGAGCAGTACTTC CASSYVGGVGEQYF
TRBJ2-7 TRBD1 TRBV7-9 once TGTGCCAGCAGCTTAGTTACGACAGGGAATTACGAGCAGTACTTC CASSLVTTGNYEQYF
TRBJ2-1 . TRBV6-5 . TGTGCCAGCGGGGGCAGAGCCTACAATGAGCAGTTCTTC CASGGRAYNEQFF